The source of this T cell receptor (beta chain) is a study of tumor and adjacent non-tumor tissue in lung cancer. About the study: Stage I to III disease affected roughly 10 men and 5 women aged roughly 31 to 76.

A modified ARM-PCR protocol with three rounds of nested PCR amplified TCRbeta. TCRdb passed the multiplex PCR reads through MiXCR, listing each CDR3 protein once. Altogether 70,000 to 90,000 distinct CDR3 sequences are present, 60% to 85% being singletons, with the ten largest covering 10% to 15%. A word on this clonotype: Compared with germline, one end of the junction differs, possibly owing to a read error.

RNA was extracted from bulk tissue without any cell sorting. The sequencing sample was made of lung tumor tissue. This sequence was found in a woman between 50 and 59 years old with non-small cell lung cancer.

CDR3 residues: CVSRVTNSYEQYF. CDR3 nucleotides: TGTGTCAGTAGGGTGACAAACTCCTACGAGCAGTACTTC. The chain is built from TRBV19 and TRBJ2-7; D ambiguous. The CDR3 has 13 residues. The V gene's germline CDR1 is LNHDA and CDR2 SQIVND (reference sequence).